This T cell receptor (beta chain) is drawn from a study of blood T cell repertoires in COVID-19. Across the study: Sites in the United States, Italy and Spain provided acute and convalescent COVID-19 samples.

TCRdb's copy holds only in-frame clones and misses some; the assay was immunoSEQ multiplex PCR. The top ten hold approximately 3.7% of the sample, which has 300,000 to 450,000 clones, roughly 85% seen once. The germline gives CDR1 MDHEN, CDR2 SYDVKM. The CDR3 is 13 amino acids. J lost 6 bases, V lost 7 bases, and 5 bases had no gene match. V gene TRBV28 combines with J gene TRBJ2-3, with 9 bases identical to TRBD1. Material: peripheral blood. This clonotype originated in a woman in her late teens or twenties with acute or convalescent COVID-19. The CDR3 sequence is CASKGQGGDTQYF. CDR3 DNA sequence: TGTGCCAGCAAGGGACAGGGTGGTGATACGCAGTATTTT.